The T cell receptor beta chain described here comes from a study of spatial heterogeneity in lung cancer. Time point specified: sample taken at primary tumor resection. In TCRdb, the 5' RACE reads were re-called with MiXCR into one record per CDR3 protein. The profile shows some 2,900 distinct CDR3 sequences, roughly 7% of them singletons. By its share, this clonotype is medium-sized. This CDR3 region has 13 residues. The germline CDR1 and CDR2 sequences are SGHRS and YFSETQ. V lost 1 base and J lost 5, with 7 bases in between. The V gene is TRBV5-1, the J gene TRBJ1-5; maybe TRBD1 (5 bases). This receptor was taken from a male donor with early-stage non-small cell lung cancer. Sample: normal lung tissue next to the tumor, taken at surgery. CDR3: CASSLSRDQPQHF. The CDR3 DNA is TGCGCCAGCAGCTTGTCCAGGGATCAGCCCCAGCATTTT. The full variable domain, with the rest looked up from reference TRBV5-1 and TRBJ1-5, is KAGVTQTPRYLIKTRGQQVTLSCSPISGHRSVSWYQQTPGQGLQFLFEYFSETQRNKGNFPGRFSGRQFSNSRSEMNVSTLELGDSALYLCASSLSRDQPQHFGDGTRLSIL.